Listed below are T cell receptor beta chains from one sample, sequenced in a study of technical replicates of blood from a handful of donors. Produced via immunoSEQ multiplex PCR; TCRdb's table is partial and in-frame only. The table has over 75,000 clones, around 95% seen once. Material for sequencing was T cells isolated from PBMCs. Receptors originate from a human donor in good health. Each CDR3 is given with its conserved first and last residue. A D gene is named only where the DNA matches it firmly. Not all rows give a size; the values are once, few, many and, for expanded clones, a class.

v_call,cdr3_length,d_call,j_call,clone_size,cdr3_nt,cdr3_aa
TRBV29-1,16,TRBD2,TRBJ2-2,NA,TGCAGCGGTGGGGGACTAGCGGGAGGACACACCGGGGAGCTGTTTTTT,CSGGGLAGGHTGELFF
TRBV2,14,TRBD2,TRBJ2-7,NA,TGTGCCAGCAGCGCTAGCGGAAGCTCCTACGAGCAGTACTTC,CASSASGSSYEQYF
TRBV27,19,TRBD2,TRBJ2-7,NA,TGTGCCAGCAGTTCCTACTTCGGGACTAGCGGTCCCCGGGCCTACGAGCAGTACTTC,CASSSYFGTSGPRAYEQYF
TRBV9,16,NA,TRBJ2-3,NA,TGTGCCAGCAGCGTAGGCCTGGACACCAGCACAGATACGCAGTATTTT,CASSVGLDTSTDTQYF
TRBV5-4,15,NA,TRBJ1-1,NA,TGTGCCAGCAGCTTGACAGGAGAATTGAACACTGAAGCTTTCTTT,CASSLTGELNTEAFF
TRBV4-2,14,NA,TRBJ2-2,NA,TGTGCCAGCAGCACCCGGACTGCCACCGGGGAGCTGTTTTTT,CASSTRTATGELFF
TRBV2,17,TRBD2,TRBJ2-5,NA,TGTGCCAGCAGTCCCGAAACCAGGACTAGCGGGCAAGAGACCCAGTACTTC,CASSPETRTSGQETQYF
TRBV28,12,NA,TRBJ2-7,NA,TGTGCCAGCAGTTTATCAAACTACGAGCAGTACTTC,CASSLSNYEQYF
TRBV19,18,NA,TRBJ2-6,NA,TGTGCCAGTAGTATATATTGGACAGAGAGCTCTGGGGCCAACGTCCTGACTTTC,CASSIYWTESSGANVLTF
TRBV27,15,NA,TRBJ2-7,NA,TGTGCCAGCGGCCGTCCTCAGGGTTTTGGGTACGAGCAGTACTTC,CASGRPQGFGYEQYF
TRBV7-8,15,NA,TRBJ2-7,few,TGTGCCAGCAGCGTCAGGGTTAGTGATGGCCACGAGCAGTACTTC,CASSVRVSDGHEQYF
TRBV5-1,15,NA,TRBJ1-1,NA,TGCGCCAGCAGCGTTCGTGGGGGCGCGCAGACTGAAGCTTTCTTT,CASSVRGGAQTEAFF
TRBV4-2,17,NA,TRBJ2-1,NA,TGTGCCAGCAGCCAGCAAAGCCAGCGAGATTCTCTGCATGAGCAGTTCTTC,CASSQQSQRDSLHEQFF
TRBV18,16,TRBD2,TRBJ2-1,NA,TGTGCCAGCTTTTATCTAGGGACTAGCGGGGTAAATGAGCAGTTCTTC,CASFYLGTSGVNEQFF
TRBV4-2,15,TRBD2,TRBJ2-1,NA,TGTGCCAGCAGCCAGGGGACTAGCGGATTCAATGAGCAGTTCTTC,CASSQGTSGFNEQFF
TRBV5-6,17,NA,TRBJ1-1,NA,TGTGCCAGCAGCTTCGGACAGATAATAAAAGGGTACACTGAAGCTTTCTTT,CASSFGQIIKGYTEAFF
TRBV11-3,14,NA,TRBJ2-7,NA,TGTGCCAGCAGCTTAGTCCTTGCCAGCGACGAGCAGTACTTC,CASSLVLASDEQYF
TRBV19,16,TRBD2,TRBJ2-1,NA,TGTGCCAGTAGTATTCAAGCGGGAGGGCCCTACAATGAGCAGTTCTTC,CASSIQAGGPYNEQFF
TRBV6-1,17,NA,TRBJ1-5,NA,TGTGCCAGCAGTGAAGGCCCCACAGGCCATAGCAATCAGCCCCAGCATTTT,CASSEGPTGHSNQPQHF
TRBV4-1,16,NA,TRBJ2-7,NA,TGCGCCAGCAGCCTATCTTCAGGGGACTATACCTACGAGCAGTACTTC,CASSLSSGDYTYEQYF
TRBV30,15,TRBD1,TRBJ1-4,NA,TGTGCCTGGAGCTTTGGGACAGGGGGTGTAGAAAAACTGTTTTTT,CAWSFGTGGVEKLFF
TRBV11-2,15,NA,TRBJ1-2,NA,TGTGCCAGCAGCTCCATAGGGGGAGCTAACTATGGCTACACCTTC,CASSSIGGANYGYTF
TRBV6-5,14,TRBD1,TRBJ2-5,NA,TGTGCCAGCAGTTACGGGACAGGGTTCGGGACCCAGTACTTC,CASSYGTGFGTQYF